The T cell receptor (beta chain) under discussion was sequenced for a study of T cells in tuberculosis. Profiling relied on immunoSEQ multiplex PCR, and the TCRdb table lists in-frame clones only, not all of them. There are 33,000 or so clones in the sample; 93% occur only once, and about 6.7% lies in the top ten. CDR3 length: 16 residues. The V end was cut by 4 bases, the J end by 5 bases, with 20 bases between. Germline V gives CDR1 SSHAT, CDR2 FNYEAQ (reference sequence). The sequenced material came from PBMCs. The sequence derives from a donor aged 10 to 29 with latent tuberculosis or without tuberculosis infection. The chain uses TRBV7-7 and TRBJ2-5, with D possibly being TRBD2 (6 bases). As DNA, the CDR3 is TGTGCCAGCAGCTCCCTGGCGACTACTGCGGGGGAGACCCAGTACTTC. Protein: CASSSLATTAGETQYF.